Below are 6 T cell receptor beta chains sequenced from a single sample in a study of cytomegalovirus exposure and HLA in healthy donors. Use of 60 Vbeta and 13 Jbeta primers characterized the PCR. Profiling relied on immunoSEQ multiplex PCR, and the TCRdb table lists in-frame clones only, not all of them. The profile shows 100,000 to 150,000 clones, approximately 82% of them singletons. The sample consisted of PBMCs. These receptors were collected from a man aged 18 to 35 in good health and CMV-seropositive.

The rearrangement links TRBV7-9 to TRBJ2-1, with TRBD2 matching over 12 bases. Per the germline V gene, CDR1 is SEHNR and CDR2 is FQNEAQ (reference sequence). The length of the CDR3 is 17 residues. Unmatched junction bases numbered 7, after V lost 0 bases and J lost 7 bases. The CDR3 reads CASSLASLAGGHNEQFF. The CDR3 DNA reads TGTGCCAGCAGCTTAGCGTCGCTAGCGGGGGGGCATAATGAGCAGTTCTTC.

This chain joins TRBV4-1 and TRBJ2-3; TRBD2 aligns across 11 bases. The CDR3 is 17 residues long. V shed 4 bases, J shed 0 bases, and the junction held 6 bases outside the gene matches. Germline values: CDR1 MGHRA, CDR2 YSYEKL. The chain's CDR3 is CASSRQTSGESTDTQYF. DNA of the CDR3: TGCGCCAGCAGCCGGCAGACTAGCGGGGAGAGCACAGATACGCAGTATTTT.

This sequence joins TRBV4-1 and TRBJ2-7, with D perhaps matching TRBD2 (5 bases). CDR1 is MGHRA and CDR2 is YSYEKL in the germline V gene. V lost 4 bases and J 6 bases, leaving 19 bases between the germline ends. The CDR3 consists of 15 residues. The chain's CDR3 is CASSPDDRDLREQYF. CDR3 sequence (DNA): TGCGCCAGCAGCCCGGACGACCGGGATCTACGCGAGCAGTACTTC.

The genes are TRBV6-5 and TRBJ1-2, with 9 bases lining up with TRBD1. CDR1 and CDR2 (germline): MNHEY, SVGAGI. V lost 5 bases and J lost 3; bases outside the gene matches: 4. CDR3 size: 14 residues. CDR3 in amino acids: CASSPRTGDYGYTF. The CDR3 nucleotides are TGTGCCAGCAGTCCCAGGACAGGGGACTATGGCTACACCTTC.

This chain uses TRBV29-1 with TRBJ2-7; 8 bases are shared with TRBD2. The junction had 2 bases not matched to a gene; V was cut back by 7 bases and J by 3 bases. CDR1 SQVTM and CDR2 ANQGSEA come from the germline V gene. The CDR3 covers 11 residues. DNA of the CDR3: TGCAGCGCCGCGGGGGGCTACGAGCAGTACTTC. Its protein product is CSAAGGYEQYF.

This chain joins TRBV11-1 and TRBJ2-5, with D possibly being TRBD1 (5 bases). Per germline, CDR1 SGHAT and CDR2 FQDESV (reference sequence). Trimming left V 2 bases short and J 2 bases short, with 9 bases between. The CDR3 runs 14 residues. The CDR3 DNA is TGTGCCAGCAGCTTAAGACAGTATCAAGAGACCCAGTACTTC. Translation: CASSLRQYQETQYF.